This T cell receptor (beta chain) appears in the sequencing data of a study of blood T cell repertoires in COVID-19. As for the study in general: The analysed material was cDNA or gDNA that came from T cells, B-cell-depleted T cells, or PBMCs.

Sequenced by immunoSEQ multiplex PCR; TCRdb stores in-frame clones only, minus some. This sample carries 120,000 to 150,000 clones, 84% of them seen once, and the ten largest clones take around 9%. The CDR3 totals 14 residues. The germline gives CDR1 ENHRY, CDR2 SYGVKD. V gave up 8 bases and J gave up 4 bases; unmatched junction bases: 6. The chain combines TRBV10-3 with TRBJ2-3, with TRBD2 matching 10 bases. Sequencing was done on a sample of peripheral blood. This TCR was recovered from a man aged 30-40 years with COVID-19, enrolled during active disease. CDR3 DNA: TGTGCCATCGGGGAGAGCGGGAGGGCAGATACGCAGTATTTT. Translation gives CAIGESGRADTQYF.